Sequencing of this TCR beta chain was carried out in a study of blood T cell repertoires in COVID-19. Turning to the study itself: The cDNA or gDNA used as material had been derived from T cells, B-cell-depleted T cells, or PBMCs.

Per the study methods: Amplification of reference gene primers was used by the study to estimate nucleated cell counts. Data came from immunoSEQ multiplex PCR; TCRdb stores just in-frame clones and leaves some out. That table furnishes V, J and clone size, whereas the DNA furnished D and trimming. Seen here are hundreds of thousands of clones, roughly 88% observed once, and the top ten hold roughly 13%. One Seattle source followed patients from active infection through their disease course. The receptor was derived from a woman aged 50 to 60 with COVID-19, enrolled during active disease. Specimen: peripheral blood.

The CDR3 protein is CASSKQDRGRTYEQYF. The DNA of the CDR3 is TGTGCCAGCAGCAAACAAGACAGGGGGCGAACCTACGAGCAGTACTTC. V gene TRBV21-1 combines with J gene TRBJ2-7; the table assigns TRBD1, which was not confirmed against the DNA. TRBV21-1 is a documented pseudogene. CDR3 length equals 16 residues.